A single count supports the clone carrying this T cell receptor (beta chain). The length of the CDR3 is 13 residues. V was pared by 2 bases and J by 8 bases, with 10 bases between. Germline V gene lookup returns CDR1 MNHEY and CDR2 SMNVEV (reference sequence). The data derive from a study of blood T cell repertoires in COVID-19. Overall study: The United States, Italy and Spain provided the acute and convalescent COVID-19 samples.

The assay was immunoSEQ multiplex PCR, and TCRdb's table has in-frame clones only and misses some. Among tens of thousands of clones, roughly 91% were seen once, and the ten largest hold about 4.8%. The sequence was collected from a human donor in a cohort sampled during active COVID-19. Sequencing was carried out using peripheral blood. This chain links TRBV27 with TRBJ2-1; D ambiguous. CDR3 in amino acids: CASSLGRFDEQFF. CDR3 coding DNA: TGTGCCAGCAGTTTAGGCAGGTTCGATGAGCAGTTCTTC.